These 19 T cell receptor beta chains were sequenced from one sample in a study of metastatic and nonmetastatic thyroid tumors. No patient received treatment before thyroid surgery. MiXCR reprocessed the PCR reads for TCRdb. This sample yields about 32,000 clones, of which 18% are seen a single time; roughly a tenth belongs to the top ten. Material for sequencing was blood. The receptors were sampled from a female donor with papillary thyroid cancer or a benign thyroid nodule (not recorded which). Some clones in this sample may be carry-over from other donors' samples.

This clone was seen ten or more times. V gene TRBV13 combines with J gene TRBJ1-2; tentatively, D is TRBD1 (5 bases). The germline CDR1 and CDR2 sequences are PRHDT and FYEKMQ (reference sequence). The CDR3 spans 18 residues. With 3 bases removed from V and 6 bases from J, the gap between germline ends came to 26 bases. CDR3 nucleotides: TGTGCCAGCAGCTTTATACGTATTTGGGGACCGCGCATCGATGGCTACACCTTC. Translated, it gives CASSFIRIWGPRIDGYTF.

At least ten counts were recorded for this clone. The chain links TRBV27 to TRBJ1-1; D remains unclear. The length of the CDR3 is 15 residues. From germline, CDR1 is MNHEY and CDR2 SMNVEV (reference sequence). Trimming left V 3 bases short and J 2 bases short, with 13 bases between. The CDR3 bases are TGTGCCAGCAGTTTGACTATTAGTTTCAACACTGAAGCTTTCTTT. It translates to CASSLTISFNTEAFF.

This sequence joins TRBV4-2 and TRBJ2-7, with 13 bases aligning to TRBD2. CDR3 length: 17 amino acids. CDR1 LGHNA and CDR2 YNFKEQ come from the germline V gene. The V segment lost 2 bases and the J segment 0 bases; nucleotides outside the gene matches: 4. DNA for the CDR3: TGTGCCAGCAGCCAATCGGGACTAGCGGGGAGCTCCTACGAGCAGTACTTC. This sequence encodes CASSQSGLAGSSYEQYF.

In this sample, this clone turned up many times. The J gene is TRBJ1-1, the V gene TRBV7-9; D unclear. The CDR3 contains 13 residues. Germline CDR1 is SEHNR and CDR2 is FQNEAQ (reference sequence). Between the trimmed V and J ends, which lost 5 bases and 6 bases, there was a span of 13 bases. CDR3: CASSPGGGAEAFF. DNA of the CDR3: TGTGCCAGCAGCCCAGGTGGTGGGGCTGAAGCTTTCTTT.

At least ten counts were recorded for this clone. V is TRBV4-1 and J is TRBJ2-1, with TRBD2 matching 7 bases. CDR1 is MGHRA and CDR2 is YSYEKL in the germline V gene. There are 17 residues in the CDR3. V lost 0 bases to trimming and J lost 8 bases; unmatched junction nucleotides: 13. Here the CDR3 DNA reads TGCGCCAGCAGCCAAGATTTCTGGACTAGAGGGGATCATGAGCAGTTCTTC. This encodes CASSQDFWTRGDHEQFF.

This clone was detected many times. The CDR3 spells CATSRDTHGEAFF. The CDR3 region has the DNA TGTGCCACCAGCAGAGACACCCATGGTGAAGCTTTCTTT. The chain carries TRBV15 and TRBJ1-1; no definite D call. Germline V CDR1 and CDR2: LNHNV, YYDKDF (reference sequence). The CDR3 consists of 13 residues. V was clipped by 0 bases and J by 7 bases, with 9 bases between them. The entire variable domain, with the rest obtained from reference TRBV15 and TRBJ1-1, is as follows: DAMVIQNPRYQVTQFGKPVTLSCSQTLNHNVMYWYQQKSSQAPKLLFHYYDKDFNNEADTPDNFQSRRPNTSFCFLDIRSPGLGDTAMYLCATSRDTHGEAFFGQGTRLTVV.

The V and J genes are TRBV20-1 and TRBJ2-3; D is unclear. The CDR3 has 14 amino acids. V was pared by 0 bases and J by 1 base, with 8 bases between. CDR1 and CDR2 from the germline V gene are DFQATT and SNEGSKA (reference sequence). CDR3 residues: CSAREVAGTDTQYF. The CDR3 DNA reads as TGCAGTGCTAGAGAAGTAGCTGGCACAGATACGCAGTATTTT.

This clone came up many times. This chain joins TRBV4-1 and TRBJ2-7; tentative D call: TRBD1 (6 bases). The CDR3 consists of 15 residues. CDR1 is MGHRA, CDR2 YSYEKL, per germline. V was clipped by 1 base and J by 2 bases, with 12 bases between them. This CDR3 is CASSQGVQGTYEQYF. As DNA, the CDR3 is TGCGCCAGCAGCCAAGGTGTACAGGGCACCTACGAGCAGTACTTC.

This clone has ten or more counts. The V and J genes are TRBV10-1 and TRBJ2-3; D is uncertain. V was pared by 4 bases and J by 2 bases, with 7 bases between. This CDR3 is 13 amino acids long. Germline CDR1 WNHNN, CDR2 SYGVQD (reference sequence). The CDR3 nucleotides read TGCGCCAGCAGTGTTCCATCCACAGATACGCAGTATTTT. This encodes CASSVPSTDTQYF.

This clone was observed many times. The V call is TRBV11-2, the J call TRBJ2-7; D tentatively fits TRBD1 or TRBD2 (5 bases each). CDR3 length: 17 residues. Germline CDR1 and CDR2: SGHAT and FQNNGV. Trimming took 6 bases from V and 3 from J, leaving 24 bases between them. CDR3 sequence: CASSLQGGASINYEQYF. For the CDR3, the DNA is TGTGCCAGCAGTCTGCAGGGTGGGGCTAGCATAAACTACGAGCAGTACTTC.

Concerning this clone: Other DNA sequences in the sample encode the same CDR3. The gene calls are TRBV29-1 and TRBJ2-1, with D possibly matching TRBD2 (5 bases). The CDR3 length is 12 residues. Germline loops: CDR1 SQVTM, CDR2 ANQGSEA. Trimming took 7 bases from V and 1 from J, leaving 8 bases between them. CDR3 protein: CSATGSYNEQFF. CDR3 DNA: TGCAGCGCGACGGGATCCTACAATGAGCAGTTCTTC.

This clone is medium-sized within its sample. As DNA, the CDR3 is TGTGCCAGCAGTAGAGGACCAGCCTATGGCTACACCTTC. It yields the protein CASSRGPAYGYTF. This chain joins TRBV6-1 and TRBJ1-2; D remains ambiguous. The germline V gene has CDR1 MNHNS and CDR2 SASEGT. The V and J ends lost 5 bases and 4 bases respectively, with 11 bases between them. The CDR3 sequence is 13 residues long.

This clone was seen ten or more times. The chain couples TRBV6-1 to TRBJ1-1; D gene ambiguous. V lost 3 bases to trimming and J lost 4 bases, with 6 bases between them. In germline, CDR1 is MNHNS, CDR2 SASEGT. The CDR3 has 12 amino acids. This CDR3 reads CASSDPGTEAFF. In nucleotides, the CDR3 is TGTGCCAGCAGTGACCCGGGCACTGAAGCTTTCTTT.

Many counts were recorded for this clone. The chain employs TRBV4-1 and TRBJ2-3, with 10 bases aligning to TRBD2. The CDR3 has 15 amino acids. Germline V gene data show CDR1 as MGHRA and CDR2 as YSYEKL. V lost 3 bases, J lost 5 bases, and 5 bases stayed unmatched. CDR3 amino acids: CASSQTAGGRDTQYF. CDR3 in DNA: TGCGCCAGCAGCCAGACAGCGGGGGGGCGAGATACGCAGTATTTT.

This clone was observed a few times. This sample includes further DNA sequences coding for the same CDR3. The chain links TRBV12-3 or TRBV12-4 to TRBJ1-5, with unresolved D. The CDR3 extends over 15 amino acids. Trimming removed 3 bases at V and 2 bases at J, with 11 bases between. The CDR3 coding sequence is TGTGCCAGCAGTTTTTCCGGGGAAGGCAATCAGCCCCAGCATTTT. Its translation is CASSFSGEGNQPQHF.

The genes are TRBV4-2 and TRBJ2-5; D not resolved. Trimming cost V 5 bases and J 3 bases, with 4 bases left between them. There are 11 residues in the CDR3. Looked up from germline, CDR1 is LGHNA and CDR2 is YNFKEQ. The CDR3 reads CASSMEETQYF. The CDR3, as DNA: TGTGCCAGCAGCATGGAAGAGACCCAGTACTTC.

Ten or more counts support this clone. Given a much more abundant clone one base away, this may be a read error. Other nucleotide sequences in the sample specify the same CDR3. V gene TRBV11-3 combines with J gene TRBJ2-7; no clear D. The germline CDR1 and CDR2 sequences are SGHNT and YENEEA. The CDR3 runs to 13 residues. V lost 0 bases, J lost 12 bases, and 15 bases lay in between. DNA for the CDR3: TGTGCCAGCAGCTTAGACCTGGTCTCTAAGGGGTACTTC. It is translated as CASSLDLVSKGYF.

This clone has a count of ten or more. The chain carries TRBV11-1 and TRBJ2-5, with a weak D call TRBD1 (5 bases). CDR3 length: 11 amino acids. Between the trimmed V and J ends, which lost 7 bases and 8 bases, there was a span of 11 bases. Per germline, CDR1 SGHAT and CDR2 FQDESV (reference sequence). This CDR3 is CASKGEGTQYF. CDR3 coding DNA: TGTGCCAGCAAAGGGGAAGGAACCCAGTACTTC. Full variable domain (remainder filled in from reference TRBV11-1 and TRBJ2-5): EAEVAQSPRYKITEKSQAVAFWCDPISGHATLYWYRQILGQGPELLVQFQDESVVDDSQLPKDRFSAERLKGVDSTLKIQPAELGDSAMYLCASKGEGTQYFGPGTRLLVL.

By sample fraction, this clone is medium-sized (0.01 to 0.1%). CDR3 amino acids: CACRVENTGELFF. Here the CDR3 DNA reads TGTGCCTGTCGAGTAGAGAACACCGGGGAGCTGTTTTTT. The rearrangement links TRBV6-1 to TRBJ2-2; D gene ambiguous. The ends were cut back, 11 bases at V and 1 base at J, with 11 bases in the middle. Germline-derived CDR1 and CDR2 are MNHNS and SASEGT. This CDR3 comprises 13 residues.